This T cell receptor (beta chain) was identified in a study of cytomegalovirus exposure and HLA in healthy donors. Study findings and constraints: The authors listed approximately 150 TCR beta chains as cytomegalovirus-associated. Associated with HLA alleles at 0.05 false discovery rate in a later analysis were fewer than 20,000 TCR beta sequences. Links to common viral pathogens appeared, in a later analysis, for several of the most significant clusters.

About this clone itself: What it binds is unknown.

Germline CDR1 SGHVS, CDR2 FQNEAQ. With 4 bases removed from V and 4 bases from J, the gap between germline ends came to 13 bases. CDR3 length: 15 amino acids. 60 Vbeta and 13 Jbeta primers were used in PCR. Profiling relied on immunoSEQ multiplex PCR, and the TCRdb table lists in-frame clones only, not all of them. This table holds 150,000 to 200,000 clones. Sequenced input: PBMCs. The chain carries TRBV7-8 and TRBJ1-4; TRBD1 might be the D (5 bases). This clonotype was sampled from a woman between 55 and 75 years old in good health and CMV-seronegative. The CDR3 loop reads CASSSRGGVNEKLFF. DNA of the CDR3: TGTGCCAGCAGCTCGCGTGGGGGGGTTAATGAAAAACTGTTTTTT.